These 28 T cell receptor beta chains came from one sample sequenced in a study of identical twins. TCRdb ran MiXCR on the 5' RACE reads and lists one entry per CDR3 protein. The data contain 220,000 or so distinct CDR3 sequences, roughly 7% of them singletons. Another study also made use of these data, one on yellow fever vaccine responses in identical twins.

The sequenced material came from memory (CD45RO+) T cells sorted from blood. These receptors were collected from a woman aged 18 to 35 in good health.

Many counts were recorded for this clonotype. This sequence joins TRBV5-6 and TRBJ2-1; the match to TRBD1 covers 7 bases. The CDR3 sequence is 15 residues long. The germline V gene encodes CDR1 SGHDT and CDR2 YYEEEE. J was trimmed by 2 bases and V by 9 bases; bases with no gene match: 11. CDR3 amino acids: CATRLYRGPYNEQFF. In DNA form, the CDR3 reads TGTGCCACCCGCCTTTACAGGGGCCCCTACAATGAGCAGTTCTTC.

In this sample, this clonotype turned up many times. The gene calls are TRBV18 and TRBJ1-1, with TRBD1 identical over 9 bases. V lost 2 bases and J lost 8; bases outside the gene matches: 3. Germline V lookup: CDR1 KGHSH, CDR2 LQKENI. There are 13 residues in the CDR3. The CDR3 DNA reads TGTGCCAGCTCACCAGACGGGACAGGGGAAGCTTTCTTT. This gives the protein CASSPDGTGEAFF.

In its sample, this clonotype was seen many times. V gene TRBV12-3 or TRBV12-4 combines with J gene TRBJ1-5; no clear D gene. The CDR3 loop spans 15 amino acids. Trimming took off 2 bases at V and 0 bases at J, with 8 bases between the two ends. In nucleotides, the CDR3 is TGTGCCAGCAGTTTAAGGGCAGATAGCAATCAGCCCCAGCATTTT. Its translation: CASSLRADSNQPQHF.

The rearrangement uses TRBV28 and TRBJ2-5; D is undetermined. V was clipped by 10 bases and J by 2 bases, with 20 bases between them. The CDR3 runs to 15 residues. The germline V gene has CDR1 MDHEN and CDR2 SYDVKM. CDR3 protein: CATTAAKKWQETQYF. CDR3 bases: TGTGCCACCACCGCCGCAAAAAAGTGGCAAGAGACCCAGTACTTC.

The sample holds a few counts of this clonotype. The CDR3 reads CASRSRVHGYTF. The CDR3 bases are TGCGCCAGTAGGTCCAGGGTGCATGGCTACACCTTC. This chain joins TRBV5-1 and TRBJ1-2; possible D gene TRBD1, 5 bases. Trimming stripped 8 bases from V and 6 bases from J, with 14 bases between. The CDR3 loop spans 12 amino acids. CDR1 SGHRS and CDR2 YFSETQ come from the germline V gene.

This clonotype was counted at least ten times. This chain links TRBV5-1 with TRBJ1-1; 11 bases agree with TRBD1. CDR3 length equals 17 residues. With V trimmed by 4 bases and J by 3 bases, 11 bases remained unmatched. Germline V CDR1 and CDR2: SGHRS, YFSETQ. The CDR3 DNA reads TGCGCCAGCAGCCAACCCAGGACAGGGGGCGGCTACACTGAAGCTTTCTTT. Protein: CASSQPRTGGGYTEAFF.

Only a few counts were recorded for this clonotype. The rearrangement joins TRBV13 to TRBJ1-6, with a weak D call TRBD1 (5 bases). Trimming removed 3 bases at V and 11 bases at J, with 11 bases between. Germline CDR1 reads PRHDT; CDR2 reads FYEKMQ (reference sequence). This CDR3 spans 13 amino acids. CDR3 amino acids: CASSFRGNPPLHF. CDR3 sequence (DNA): TGTGCCAGCAGCTTTCGGGGGAATCCACCCCTCCACTTT.

The chain uses TRBV10-2 and TRBJ2-5; 7 bases fit TRBD2. This CDR3 is 16 amino acids long. CDR1 and CDR2 from the germline V gene are WSHSY and SAAADI. J lost 5 bases, V lost 3 bases, and 12 bases had no gene match. CDR3 nucleotides: TGCGCCAGCAGTGATCCAAGGAGCGGGGATTTGGAGACCCAGTACTTC. It translates to CASSDPRSGDLETQYF.

This clonotype has a handful of counts. The V call is TRBV24-1, the J call TRBJ2-5, with D tentatively TRBD1 (6 bases). V was shortened by 5 bases and J by 0 bases, with 12 bases between the two germline ends. The V gene's germline CDR1 is KGHDR and CDR2 SFDVKD. The CDR3 contains 15 residues. The CDR3 reads CATSGGQGYQETQYF. In DNA form, the CDR3 reads TGTGCCACCAGTGGCGGGCAGGGGTACCAAGAGACCCAGTACTTC.

This clonotype was picked up many times. The chain is built from TRBV7-9 and TRBJ1-4; 10 bases fit TRBD1. Germline assignment: CDR1 SEHNR and CDR2 FQNEAQ (reference sequence). With 5 bases clipped from V and 7 bases from J, the junction kept 7 bases outside the gene matches. The CDR3 loop spans 15 amino acids. In DNA form, the CDR3 reads TGTGCCAGCAGCCCCTGGACAGGGGGAGGTGAAAAACTGTTTTTT. It encodes CASSPWTGGGEKLFF.

This clonotype has at least ten counts. The rearrangement joins TRBV3-1 to TRBJ2-3; D not certain. V lost 0 bases, J lost 2 bases, and 12 bases lay in between. CDR3 length: 16 residues. Germline CDR1 is LGHDT and CDR2 is YNNKEL (reference sequence). CDR3 sequence: CASSQESVGNTDTQYF. CDR3 coding DNA: TGTGCCAGCAGCCAAGAGTCGGTGGGGAACACAGATACGCAGTATTTT.

The chain joins TRBV12-3 or TRBV12-4 to TRBJ2-7; D is ambiguous. V lost 9 bases and J 0 bases, leaving 15 bases between the germline ends. The CDR3 sequence is 14 residues long. In DNA form, the CDR3 reads TGTGCCAGGAGCCTTGCGCTGCTCTCCTACGAGCAGTACTTC. Encoded protein: CARSLALLSYEQYF.

This clonotype was found many times. This rearrangement joins TRBV18 to TRBJ2-2; D ambiguous. Between the trimmed V and J ends, which lost 2 bases and 0 bases, there was a span of 7 bases. The CDR3 has 15 residues. Germline V gives CDR1 KGHSH, CDR2 LQKENI. CDR3 in DNA: TGTGCCAGCTCACCATGGTCAGCGAACACCGGGGAGCTGTTTTTT. It yields the protein CASSPWSANTGELFF. The full variable domain, in which reference TRBV18 and TRBJ2-2 provide the parts outside the CDR3, is NAGVMQNPRHLVRRRGQEARLRCSPMKGHSHVYWYRQLPEEGLKFMVYLQKENIIDESGMPKERFSAEFPKEGPSILRIQQVVRGDSAAYFCASSPWSANTGELFFGEGSRLTVL.

The table lists this clonotype with a few counts. V gene TRBV20-1 combines with J gene TRBJ2-2; no reliable D call. CDR1 DFQATT and CDR2 SNEGSKA come from the germline V gene (reference sequence). This CDR3 has 12 residues. V gave up 3 bases and J gave up 1 base, with 3 bases separating them. The CDR3 DNA reads TGCAGTGCTAGCAGGAACACCGGGGAGCTGTTTTTT. Translating gives CSASRNTGELFF.

The chain is built from TRBV2 and TRBJ1-4; TRBD1 is a possible D gene (6 bases). This CDR3 has 12 amino acids. CDR1 is SNHLY and CDR2 is FYNNEI in the germline V gene. V lost 7 bases to trimming and J lost 8 bases, with 11 bases between them. The CDR3 nucleotides are TGTGCCAGCAAGGCCCAGGGGGAAAAACTGTTTTTT. This encodes CASKAQGEKLFF.

This clonotype has ten or more counts. V and J are TRBV4-2 and TRBJ2-5; TRBD1 agrees at 7 bases. After removal of 3 bases from V and 2 bases from J, the junction contained 12 bases not matched to a gene. Germline values: CDR1 LGHNA, CDR2 YNFKEQ. The CDR3 is made up of 17 amino acids. CDR3 DNA sequence: TGTGCCAGCAGCCAGGGGCCTATCAGGGGGAGTCAAGAGACCCAGTACTTC. Translation gives CASSQGPIRGSQETQYF.

This clonotype was seen many times. CDR3 sequence (DNA): TGCGCCAGCAGCCGCGGGACCAACCAAGAGACCCAGTACTTC. It yields the protein CASSRGTNQETQYF. The rearrangement joins TRBV4-1 to TRBJ2-5, with D possibly matching TRBD2 (6 bases). Trimming pared 4 bases from V and 0 bases from J, leaving 9 bases between. CDR1 is MGHRA and CDR2 is YSYEKL in the germline V gene. The CDR3 contains 14 residues.

The gene calls are TRBV18 and TRBJ2-1, with 11 bases lining up with TRBD1. The CDR3 contains 16 residues. Trimming took 3 bases from V and 6 from J; bases not matched to a gene: 7. In germline, CDR1 is KGHSH, CDR2 LQKENI. The CDR3 spells CASSPSGQGASNEQFF. The CDR3 bases are TGTGCCAGCTCACCTTCAGGACAGGGGGCGAGCAATGAGCAGTTCTTC.

This clonotype was observed at least ten times. CDR3: CASSSWTGANEKLFF. In nucleotides, the CDR3 is TGTGCCAGCAGCAGCTGGACAGGAGCTAATGAAAAACTGTTTTTT. The rearrangement links TRBV7-9 to TRBJ1-4, with TRBD1 matching 7 bases. This CDR3 region has 15 residues. The V segment lost 5 bases and the J segment 3 bases; nucleotides outside the gene matches: 6. Looked up from germline, CDR1 is SEHNR and CDR2 is FQNEAQ (reference sequence). The entire variable domain, with the rest obtained from reference TRBV7-9 and TRBJ1-4, is as follows: DTGVSQNPRHKITKRGQNVTFRCDPISEHNRLYWYRQTLGQGPEFLTYFQNEAQLEKSRLLSDRFSAERPKGSFSTLEIQRTEQGDSAMYLCASSSWTGANEKLFFGSGTQLSVL.

Many counts were recorded for this clonotype. This chain uses TRBV6-2 or TRBV6-3 with TRBJ2-1, with no clear D. This CDR3 has 13 residues. The V end was cut by 2 bases, the J end by 9 bases, with 11 bases between. The germline gives CDR1 MNHEY, CDR2 SVGEGT. The CDR3 spells CASSYGLYGEQFF. The CDR3 bases are TGTGCCAGCAGTTACGGGCTTTATGGTGAGCAGTTCTTC.

This clonotype was observed a few times. V is TRBV10-2 and J is TRBJ1-1; maybe TRBD1 (6 bases). Germline CDR1 and CDR2: WSHSY and SAAADI. The CDR3 length is 14 residues. V was shortened by 4 bases and J by 3 bases, with 12 bases between the two germline ends. For the CDR3, the DNA is TGCGCCAGCAGTGCCGGGACATACGACACTGAAGCTTTCTTT. It codes for CASSAGTYDTEAFF.

This clonotype was detected ten times or more. The chain employs TRBV20-1 and TRBJ2-4, with 7 bases fitting TRBD2. The CDR3 covers 15 residues. V lost 0 bases and J lost 1; bases outside the gene matches: 3. Germline lookup yields CDR1 DFQATT and CDR2 SNEGSKA (reference sequence). In nucleotides, the CDR3 is TGCAGTGCTAGAGATTTCGGGGGGGCCAAAAACATTCAGTACTTC. The encoded protein is CSARDFGGAKNIQYF.

The V gene is TRBV15, the J gene TRBJ2-3, with a weak D call TRBD2 (5 bases). Germline values: CDR1 LNHNV, CDR2 YYDKDF (reference sequence). V gave up 0 bases and J gave up 10 bases, with 14 bases separating them. The CDR3 covers 14 residues. CDR3 nucleotide sequence: TGTGCCACCAGCAGAGATCCGGCGGGCTTGGCGCAGTATTTT. This gives the protein CATSRDPAGLAQYF.

This clonotype was seen more than once but under ten times. This chain connects TRBV5-1 to TRBJ1-6; 8 nucleotides align to TRBD1. Per the germline V gene, CDR1 is SGHRS and CDR2 is YFSETQ. CDR3 size: 16 residues. V trimming: 1 base; J trimming: 6 bases; junction bases outside the gene matches: 6. The DNA of the CDR3 is TGCGCCAGCAGCTTGACAGGGGGACGGTCTAATTCACCCCTCCACTTT. Protein product: CASSLTGGRSNSPLHF.

This clonotype was detected a few times. The V call is TRBV6-1, the J call TRBJ1-4; D unresolved. The V end was cut by 8 bases, the J end by 10 bases, with 17 bases between. The length of the CDR3 is 13 residues. Germline-derived CDR1 and CDR2 are MNHNS and SASEGT. The CDR3 here is CASHASGSGKLFF. The CDR3 coding sequence is TGTGCCAGCCATGCCAGTGGGAGCGGAAAACTGTTTTTT.

Ten or more counts support this clonotype. The gene calls are TRBV2 and TRBJ2-4; TRBD1 is a possible D gene (6 bases). The V end was cut by 3 bases, the J end by 1 base, with 16 bases between. Germline CDR1 SNHLY, CDR2 FYNNEI. This CDR3 contains 17 residues. The CDR3 coding sequence is TGTGCCAGCAGTGACTCACAGGGCTGGGGGGCCAAAAACATTCAGTACTTC. It specifies CASSDSQGWGAKNIQYF.

At least ten counts were recorded for this clonotype. This rearrangement joins TRBV7-2 to TRBJ2-4, with D possibly TRBD2 on 5 matching bases. The CDR3 loop spans 12 amino acids. With 1 base removed from V and 10 bases from J, the gap between germline ends came to 8 bases. CDR1 SGHTA and CDR2 FQGNSA come from the germline V gene. The CDR3 spells CASSLDREIQYF. The CDR3 DNA sequence: TGTGCCAGCAGCTTAGATAGGGAGATTCAGTACTTC.

A few counts support this clonotype. The chain carries TRBV2 and TRBJ2-3, with 8 bases matching TRBD1. This CDR3 is built from 15 residues. The germline gives CDR1 SNHLY, CDR2 FYNNEI. V lost 9 bases, J lost 3 bases, and 11 bases stayed unmatched. The CDR3 nucleotides read TGTGCCAGGACCAGGGGGACAGGAGGAACAGATACGCAGTATTTT. The encoded protein is CARTRGTGGTDTQYF. Complete variable domain (other parts from reference TRBV2 and TRBJ2-3): EPEVTQTPSHQVTQMGQEVILRCVPISNHLYFYWYRQILGQKVEFLVSFYNNEISEKSEIFDDQFSVERPDGSNFTLKIRSTKLEDSAMYFCARTRGTGGTDTQYFGPGTRLTVL.